Below, 19 T cell receptor beta chains from the same sample are listed, as sequenced in a study of T-cell memory formation after mild COVID-19. A single record per CDR3 protein comes from TCRdb applying MiXCR to the 5' RACE reads. The sample lists about 470,000 distinct CDR3 sequences; 15% to 20% were seen once. Sequenced input: PBMCs or a T cell subset sorted from them (not recorded which). These receptors all stem from an adult woman who had mild COVID-19 (a few samples of this study predate the infection). Cell type and time point are not known.

The rearrangement links TRBV5-1 to TRBJ2-5, with TRBD2 identical over 8 bases. The V gene end was trimmed by 4 bases and the J gene end by 4 bases; junction bases not matched to a gene: 15. The germline gives CDR1 SGHRS, CDR2 YFSETQ. The CDR3 consists of 17 residues. The CDR3 DNA sequence: TGCGCCAGCAGCCCAAGTGGTAGCGGGGCAAACGGAGAGACCCAGTACTTC. Amino acid sequence: CASSPSGSGANGETQYF.

This clonotype was seen a few times. The rearrangement uses TRBV7-8 and TRBJ1-1; no definite D call. The CDR3 runs 16 residues. The germline V gene has CDR1 SGHVS and CDR2 FQNEAQ. V was cut by 2 bases and J by 0 bases, with 13 bases left in between. Written as DNA, the CDR3 is TGTGCCAGCAGCTTATTCGGCCGAACCTTGAACACTGAAGCTTTCTTT. Amino acids: CASSLFGRTLNTEAFF.

This clonotype was seen just once. This chain uses TRBV30 with TRBJ1-5; no reliable D call. Germline-derived CDR1 and CDR2 are GTSNPN and SVGIG (reference sequence). This CDR3 is built from 12 residues. V lost 0 bases and J 1 base, leaving 1 base between the germline ends. The CDR3 sequence: CAWSVSNQPQHF. DNA for the CDR3: TGTGCCTGGAGTGTCAGCAATCAGCCCCAGCATTTT.

This clonotype was detected only a few times. The chain has TRBV24-1 and TRBJ2-6; D unresolved. CDR3 length: 14 amino acids. V lost 4 bases, J lost 0 bases, and 3 bases lay in between. Germline lookup yields CDR1 KGHDR and CDR2 SFDVKD. The CDR3 region is CATSESSGANVLTF. CDR3 sequence (DNA): TGTGCCACCAGTGAATCCTCTGGGGCCAACGTCCTGACTTTC.

The chain uses TRBV3-1 and TRBJ2-5, with D possibly TRBD1 on 5 matching bases. The CDR3 contains 12 residues. Trimming pared 4 bases from V and 9 bases from J, leaving 12 bases between. Germline assignment: CDR1 LGHDT and CDR2 YNNKEL (reference sequence). In DNA, the CDR3 is TGTGCCAGCAGCCTAGGGGCCGGACCCCAGTACTTC. Its protein product is CASSLGAGPQYF.

This clonotype was picked up a small number of times. This chain uses TRBV12-3 or TRBV12-4 with TRBJ2-7; D is perhaps TRBD2 (6 bases). V was cut by 5 bases and J by 2 bases, with 13 bases left in between. The CDR3 is 14 residues long. The CDR3 DNA reads as TGTGCCAGCAGTACCACGGAGGGCACCTACGAGCAGTACTTC. Protein product: CASSTTEGTYEQYF.

The V gene is TRBV5-1, the J gene TRBJ1-2; 10 bases are a match to TRBD1. V lost 4 bases to trimming and J lost 5 bases; unmatched junction nucleotides: 5. Germline V gives CDR1 SGHRS, CDR2 YFSETQ. The CDR3 is 14 residues long. The CDR3 sequence: CASSHGQGGYGYTF. DNA of the CDR3: TGCGCCAGCAGCCACGGACAGGGGGGATATGGCTACACCTTC.

This clonotype has more than one count but fewer than ten. The genes are TRBV7-3 and TRBJ2-2, with no clear D. The CDR3 covers 13 residues. Per the germline V gene, CDR1 is SGHTA and CDR2 is FQGTGA. The V and J ends lost 3 bases and 5 bases respectively, with 7 bases between them. The DNA of the CDR3 is TGTGCCAGCAGCTTCACAAGTACCGGGGAGCTGTTTTTT. It yields the protein CASSFTSTGELFF.

This clonotype appeared once. The chain links TRBV7-2 to TRBJ1-2; 7 bases are a match to TRBD1. The CDR3 loop spans 16 amino acids. Trimming cost V 4 bases and J 4 bases; bases outside gene matches: 12. Germline V CDR1 and CDR2: SGHTA, FQGNSA. The CDR3 DNA reads as TGTGCCAGCAGCTCCAACAGGGGCAGGGAGGCCTATGGCTACACCTTC. Amino acid sequence: CASSSNRGREAYGYTF.

V and J are TRBV5-4 and TRBJ2-3; TRBD2 aligns across 10 bases. There are 16 residues in the CDR3. In germline, CDR1 is SGHNT, CDR2 YYREEE (reference sequence). The V segment lost 0 bases and the J segment 1 base; nucleotides outside the gene matches: 2. The CDR3 nucleotides read TGTGCCAGCAGCTTGGAAGGGACTAGCGGCACAGATACGCAGTATTTT. As protein: CASSLEGTSGTDTQYF.

With respect to this clonotype: A read error may explain this, as a much larger clone is one base away. The chain links TRBV5-1 to TRBJ1-2; a weak D match, TRBD1 (5 bases). With 0 bases removed from V and 4 bases from J, the gap between germline ends came to 10 bases. The CDR3 is made up of 14 amino acids. Germline loops: CDR1 SGHRS, CDR2 YFSETQ. This CDR3 is CASSLAGGGYGYTF. The CDR3, as DNA: TGCGCCAGCAGCTTGGCCGGGGGGGGCTATGGCTACACCTTC. The variable domain in full, with the rest retrieved from reference TRBV5-1 and TRBJ1-2, is KAGVTQTPRYLIKTRGQQVTLSCSPISGHRSVSWYQQTPGQGLQFLFEYFSETQRNKGNFPGRFSGRQFSNSRSEMNVSTLELGDSALYLCASSLAGGGYGYTFGSGTRLTVV.

The chain is built from TRBV27 and TRBJ1-5; D ambiguous. Germline V lookup: CDR1 MNHEY, CDR2 SMNVEV (reference sequence). Trimming took 5 bases from V and 1 from J, leaving 15 bases between them. CDR3 length equals 16 residues. The CDR3 region has the DNA TGTGCCAGCAGTCCGGACCTTGGCCCCAGCAATCAGCCCCAGCATTTT. Translating gives CASSPDLGPSNQPQHF.

In its sample, this clonotype was seen a few times. V gene TRBV5-1 combines with J gene TRBJ2-1, with 13 positions matching TRBD2. Germline-derived CDR1 and CDR2 are SGHRS and YFSETQ. J lost 8 bases, V lost 0 bases, and 8 bases had no gene match. This CDR3 has 17 residues. In DNA, the CDR3 is TGCGCCAGCAGCTTGGGAGGGACTAGCGGGGTGAGAGATGAGCAGTTCTTC. Its translation: CASSLGGTSGVRDEQFF.

This clonotype has a handful of counts. The V gene is TRBV7-2, the J gene TRBJ2-7; perhaps TRBD1 as D (6 bases). The V end lost 3 bases, the J end lost 2 bases, and 14 bases lay between the germline ends. This CDR3 is 15 amino acids long. Germline-derived CDR1 and CDR2 are SGHTA and FQGNSA. CDR3 DNA: TGTGCCAGCAGCTTGGGGACACCGGCTACCTACGAGCAGTACTTC. It specifies CASSLGTPATYEQYF.

This chain connects TRBV7-2 to TRBJ2-7; no firm D call. Germline values: CDR1 SGHTA, CDR2 FQGNSA. V lost 4 bases and J 3 bases, leaving 4 bases between the germline ends. There are 11 residues in the CDR3. The DNA of the CDR3 is TGTGCCAGCAGCTGGGACTACGAGCAGTACTTC. Its translation is CASSWDYEQYF.

The chain carries TRBV7-9 and TRBJ1-2, with D unresolved. Trimming left V 5 bases short and J 8 bases short, with 15 bases between. Germline CDR1 SEHNR, CDR2 FQNEAQ (reference sequence). CDR3 size: 13 residues. In DNA, the CDR3 is TGTGCCAGCAGCCCCCCGGACTTACGGGGCTACACCTTC. It specifies CASSPPDLRGYTF.

The chain carries TRBV4-1 and TRBJ2-5, with 14 bases matching TRBD2. This CDR3 region has 17 residues. V was pared by 6 bases and J by 1 base, with 7 bases of the junction left unmatched. Per germline, CDR1 MGHRA and CDR2 YSYEKL. CDR3 sequence reads: CASSPGLAGGIQETQYF. The CDR3, as DNA: TGCGCCAGCAGTCCCGGACTAGCGGGGGGCATCCAAGAGACCCAGTACTTC.

The chain carries TRBV30 and TRBJ2-2, with TRBD2 as a possible D gene (6 bases). From germline, CDR1 is GTSNPN and CDR2 SVGIG (reference sequence). Deletions cut 7 bases from V and 6 bases from J, with 12 bases between. The CDR3 sequence is 12 residues long. CDR3 amino acids: CASDRGSGELFF. DNA of the CDR3: TGTGCCTCGGACCGGGGGTCCGGGGAGCTGTTTTTT.

The V and J genes are TRBV10-3 and TRBJ1-1, with 10 bases aligning to TRBD1. The germline V gene encodes CDR1 ENHRY and CDR2 SYGVKD. The CDR3 contains 13 residues. V was pared by 4 bases and J by 4 bases, with 0 bases of the junction left unmatched. CDR3 nucleotides: TGTGCCATCAGTGGGACAGGGGGCACTGAAGCTTTCTTT. Translated, it gives CAISGTGGTEAFF.